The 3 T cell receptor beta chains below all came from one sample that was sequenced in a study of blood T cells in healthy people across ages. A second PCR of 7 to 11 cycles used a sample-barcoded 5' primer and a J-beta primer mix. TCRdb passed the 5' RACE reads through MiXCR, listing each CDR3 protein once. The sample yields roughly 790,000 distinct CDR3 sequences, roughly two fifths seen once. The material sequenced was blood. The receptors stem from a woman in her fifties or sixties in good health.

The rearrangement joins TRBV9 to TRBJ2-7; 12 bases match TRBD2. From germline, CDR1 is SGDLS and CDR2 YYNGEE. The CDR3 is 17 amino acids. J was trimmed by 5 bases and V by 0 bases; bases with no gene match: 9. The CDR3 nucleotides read TGTGCCAGCAGCGTAGCTGAGAGACTAGCGGGAGAAAACGAGCAGTACTTC. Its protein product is CASSVAERLAGENEQYF.

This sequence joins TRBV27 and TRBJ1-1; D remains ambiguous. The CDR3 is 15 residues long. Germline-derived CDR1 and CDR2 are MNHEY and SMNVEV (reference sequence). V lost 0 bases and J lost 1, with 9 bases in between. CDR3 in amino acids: CASSLSADPNTEAFF. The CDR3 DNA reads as TGTGCCAGCAGTTTATCAGCGGACCCGAACACTGAAGCTTTCTTT.

CDR3 sequence: CASSPQRGNEQYF. DNA of the CDR3: TGTGCCAGCAGCCCCCAGCGGGGAAACGAGCAGTACTTC. This rearrangement joins TRBV6-4 to TRBJ2-5; TRBD2 aligns across 7 bases. The end of the DNA is better explained by TRBJ2-7, so the J call may be wrong. CDR1 and CDR2 from the germline V gene are MRHNA and SNTAGT. This CDR3 is 13 amino acids long.